Following are 23 T cell receptor beta chains from one sample sequenced in a study of shared clonotypes between healthy human individuals. Using immunoSEQ multiplex PCR, the repertoire was profiled, and TCRdb retains in-frame clones only, with some absent. Seen here are around 1.5 million clones, 95% to 99% observed once, and the top ten hold 0.4% to 0.45%. The material sequenced was naive CD4+ T cells sorted from blood. Stated subset: CD45RA+ positively selected. The receptors shown here come from a man in his thirties or forties in good health.

This rearrangement joins TRBV28 to TRBJ2-1; D ambiguous. The CDR3 extends over 12 amino acids. In germline, CDR1 is MDHEN, CDR2 SYDVKM. Trimming removed 9 bases at V and 5 bases at J, with 11 bases between. The CDR3 loop is CASQAIDNEQFF. Written as DNA, the CDR3 is TGTGCCAGTCAGGCGATTGACAATGAGCAGTTCTTC. Drawing the rest from reference TRBV28 and TRBJ2-1, the complete variable domain is DVKVTQSSRYLVKRTGEKVFLECVQDMDHENMFWYRQDPGLGLRLIYFSYDVKMKEKGDIPEGYSVSREKKERFSLILESASTNQTSMYLCASQAIDNEQFFGPGTRLTVL.

The chain employs TRBV19 and TRBJ2-3, with D unresolved. V lost 1 base to trimming and J lost 2 bases, with 10 bases between them. CDR3 length: 15 residues. Germline CDR1 reads LNHDA; CDR2 reads SQIVND (reference sequence). CDR3 sequence (DNA): TGTGCCAGTAGTATAGCCAGCCTAGTCACAGATACGCAGTATTTT. Amino acids: CASSIASLVTDTQYF.

Details on this clone: The junction departs from germline at one end; a sequencing error may be responsible. The CDR3 coding sequence is TGTGCCAGCAGCTTATTCTGGCCCGGGACAGGGGACACAGATACGCAGTATTTT. Translating it yields CASSLFWPGTGDTDTQYF. The chain is built from TRBV27 and TRBJ2-3; 10 positions match TRBD1. This CDR3 has 18 residues. CDR1 and CDR2 from the germline V gene are MNHEY and SMNVEV (reference sequence).

V gene TRBV27 combines with J gene TRBJ2-1, with 10 positions matching TRBD2. CDR1 and CDR2 from the germline V gene are MNHEY and SMNVEV (reference sequence). CDR3 length: 16 residues. V lost 6 bases and J lost 10; bases outside the gene matches: 15. DNA for the CDR3: TGTGCCAGCAGCCCTGGATGGCTAGCGGGAGTAGAGGAGCAGTTCTTC. Its translation is CASSPGWLAGVEEQFF.

This chain connects TRBV28 to TRBJ1-5; 9 nucleotides line up with TRBD1. Germline V gene lookup returns CDR1 MDHEN and CDR2 SYDVKM. J was trimmed by 2 bases and V by 5 bases; bases with no gene match: 4. CDR3 length equals 15 residues. CDR3 sequence reads: CASSARQGGNQPQHF. The CDR3 DNA is TGTGCCAGCAGTGCAAGACAGGGGGGCAATCAGCCCCAGCATTTT.

The chain joins TRBV5-1 to TRBJ1-1; D uncertain. Trimming left V 1 base short and J 8 bases short, with 12 bases between. CDR3 length: 13 amino acids. Germline CDR1 and CDR2: SGHRS and YFSETQ. The CDR3: CASSLNPNGEAFF. CDR3 in DNA: TGCGCCAGCAGCTTGAACCCGAACGGGGAAGCTTTCTTT.

The V gene is TRBV9, the J gene TRBJ2-7; D is unclear. CDR3 length: 14 amino acids. Germline-derived CDR1 and CDR2 are SGDLS and YYNGEE. Trimming took 3 bases from V and 0 from J, leaving 10 bases between them. CDR3 protein: CASSATSNSYEQYF. DNA for the CDR3: TGTGCCAGCAGCGCTACAAGCAACTCCTACGAGCAGTACTTC.

The chain combines TRBV5-4 with TRBJ2-5; 14 bases are a match to TRBD2. V shed 4 bases, J shed 4 bases, and the junction held 3 bases outside the gene matches. Germline CDR1 and CDR2: SGHNT and YYREEE (reference sequence). The length of the CDR3 is 15 residues. The CDR3 nucleotides read TGTGCCAGCAGCAAAGGACTAGCGGGAGGAGAGACCCAGTACTTC. It encodes CASSKGLAGGETQYF.

This rearrangement joins TRBV19 to TRBJ2-1; D gene ambiguous. Per the germline V gene, CDR1 is LNHDA and CDR2 is SQIVND (reference sequence). The CDR3 contains 16 residues. Trimming took off 5 bases at V and 0 bases at J, with 14 bases between the two ends. The DNA for the CDR3 is TGTGCCAGTAGTGGCCTTAATCCCGTCTCCTACAATGAGCAGTTCTTC. It is translated as CASSGLNPVSYNEQFF. The full variable domain, completed using reference TRBV19 and TRBJ2-1, is DGGITQSPKYLFRKEGQNVTLSCEQNLNHDAMYWYRQDPGQGLRLIYYSQIVNDFQKGDIAEGYSVSREKKESFPLTVTSAQKNPTAFYLCASSGLNPVSYNEQFFGPGTRLTVL.

This sequence joins TRBV30 and TRBJ2-7; 10 bases fit TRBD1. V was pared by 4 bases and J by 2 bases, with 8 bases of the junction left unmatched. CDR3 length equals 15 residues. Germline V gene lookup returns CDR1 GTSNPN and CDR2 SVGIG (reference sequence). The CDR3 DNA sequence: TGTGCCTGGACTCGCCCGGGACAGGGGACCTACGAGCAGTACTTC. Amino acids: CAWTRPGQGTYEQYF. The full variable domain, rest sourced from reference TRBV30 and TRBJ2-7, is SQTIHQWPATLVQPVGSPLSLECTVEGTSNPNLYWYRQAAGRGLQLLFYSVGIGQISSEVPQNLSASRPQDRQFILSSKKLLLSDSGFYLCAWTRPGQGTYEQYFGPGTRLTVT.

This sequence joins TRBV5-4 and TRBJ2-7, with 10 nucleotides matching TRBD2. V shed 1 base and J 4 bases; nucleotides not matched to a gene: 2. This CDR3 is built from 14 residues. Germline lookup yields CDR1 SGHNT and CDR2 YYREEE (reference sequence). The CDR3 sequence is CASSLQAGGYEQYF. In DNA, the CDR3 is TGTGCCAGCAGCTTGCAAGCGGGAGGGTACGAGCAGTACTTC.

A single count supports this clone. The rearrangement joins TRBV30 to TRBJ2-1, with unresolved D. Germline V gene data show CDR1 as GTSNPN and CDR2 as SVGIG (reference sequence). This CDR3 is 12 amino acids long. This CDR3 reads CAVGSSYNEQFF. CDR3 DNA: TGTGCGGTAGGTAGCTCCTACAATGAGCAGTTCTTC. The full variable domain, completed using reference TRBV30 and TRBJ2-1, is SQTIHQWPATLVQPVGSPLSLECTVEGTSNPNLYWYRQAAGRGLQLLFYSVGIGQISSEVPQNLSASRPQDRQFILSSKKLLLSDSGFYLCAVGSSYNEQFFGPGTRLTVL.

To note about this clone: This specimen includes other DNA sequences encoding the same CDR3. The genes are TRBV15 and TRBJ2-6; D remains unclear. The V gene's germline CDR1 is LNHNV and CDR2 YYDKDF (reference sequence). Trimming took off 0 bases at V and 1 base at J, with 4 bases between the two ends. The CDR3 has 15 amino acids. CDR3 in DNA: TGTGCCACCAGCAGAGAGGGGTCTGGGGCCAACGTCCTGACTTTC. Its protein is CATSREGSGANVLTF. The full variable domain, completed using reference TRBV15 and TRBJ2-6, is DAMVIQNPRYQVTQFGKPVTLSCSQTLNHNVMYWYQQKSSQAPKLLFHYYDKDFNNEADTPDNFQSRRPNTSFCFLDIRSPGLGDTAMYLCATSREGSGANVLTFGAGSRLTVL.

The V and J genes are TRBV25-1 and TRBJ2-1; 7 bases are a match to TRBD1. CDR1 MGHDK and CDR2 SYGVNS come from the germline V gene. CDR3 length equals 16 residues. V lost 4 bases and J lost 3; bases outside the gene matches: 9. The CDR3: CASSVQGPWGYNEQFF. CDR3 coding DNA: TGTGCCAGCAGTGTACAGGGGCCCTGGGGCTACAATGAGCAGTTCTTC.

The chain has TRBV5-4 and TRBJ1-4; 7 bases are shared with TRBD1. The CDR3 length is 14 residues. Germline V gives CDR1 SGHNT, CDR2 YYREEE (reference sequence). The V and J ends lost 3 bases and 7 bases, in that order; junction bases with no gene match: 6. Written as DNA, the CDR3 is TGTGCCAGCAGCTCGACAGGGACGGGTGAAAAACTGTTTTTT. This encodes CASSSTGTGEKLFF.

The chain carries TRBV4-1 and TRBJ2-5; 11 bases map to TRBD1. The CDR3 totals 17 residues. Germline lookup yields CDR1 MGHRA and CDR2 YSYEKL. Trimming at V came to 2 bases and at J to 5 bases, leaving 10 bases not matched to a gene. The CDR3 reads CASSQYSPGTGGETQYF. The CDR3 DNA reads as TGCGCCAGCAGCCAATACTCTCCGGGGACAGGGGGTGAGACCCAGTACTTC.

V usage is TRBV4-1 and J usage is TRBJ2-3; 13 nucleotides agree with TRBD2. V lost 4 bases to trimming and J lost 6 bases; unmatched junction nucleotides: 4. The CDR3 runs to 15 residues. Germline V CDR1 and CDR2: MGHRA, YSYEKL. In nucleotides, the CDR3 is TGCGCCAGCAGCCCTACACTAGCGGGAGGGGATACGCAGTATTTT. It specifies CASSPTLAGGDTQYF.

This chain joins TRBV28 and TRBJ2-7, with D uncertain. Germline loops: CDR1 MDHEN, CDR2 SYDVKM. V was cut by 3 bases and J by 4 bases, with 7 bases left in between. The CDR3 length is 12 residues. The CDR3 DNA reads TGTGCCAGCAGTTTTGATGCTTACGAGCAGTACTTC. Residues: CASSFDAYEQYF.

The CDR3 nucleotides read TGCGCCAGCAGCCCAATGACAGGTGTGGGGTACGAGCAGTACTTC. Translating gives CASSPMTGVGYEQYF. The V call is TRBV10-1, the J call TRBJ2-7; TRBD1 is a possible D gene (6 bases). Germline V gives CDR1 WNHNN, CDR2 SYGVQD (reference sequence). The V end lost 6 bases, the J end lost 4 bases, and 19 bases lay between the germline ends. The CDR3 loop spans 15 amino acids.

The chain has TRBV15 and TRBJ2-7; D might be TRBD1 (5 bases). Germline assignment: CDR1 LNHNV and CDR2 YYDKDF (reference sequence). Trimming took off 2 bases at V and 2 bases at J, with 13 bases between the two ends. This CDR3 comprises 15 residues. The CDR3 DNA follows: TGTGCCACCAGCAGATCCAGGGCCCTGACCTACGAGCAGTACTTC. It translates to CATSRSRALTYEQYF. The complete variable domain, with remaining parts taken from reference TRBV15 and TRBJ2-7, reads DAMVIQNPRYQVTQFGKPVTLSCSQTLNHNVMYWYQQKSSQAPKLLFHYYDKDFNNEADTPDNFQSRRPNTSFCFLDIRSPGLGDTAMYLCATSRSRALTYEQYFGPGTRLTVT.

The rearrangement joins TRBV19 to TRBJ2-7; D is possibly TRBD1 (5 bases). Trimming removed 4 bases from V and 5 bases from J, with 24 bases in between. The length of the CDR3 is 17 residues. Germline assignment: CDR1 LNHDA and CDR2 SQIVND (reference sequence). This CDR3 reads CASSNTSPGSPIHEQYF. Here the CDR3 DNA reads TGTGCCAGTAGTAACACTTCTCCAGGGTCCCCGATCCACGAGCAGTACTTC.

The chain couples TRBV15 to TRBJ2-6; TRBD1 might be the D (5 bases). The germline V gene encodes CDR1 LNHNV and CDR2 YYDKDF (reference sequence). The CDR3 totals 15 residues. V lost 3 bases to trimming and J lost 0 bases, with 6 bases between them. DNA for the CDR3: TGTGCCACCAGCAGCGACAGCTCTGGGGCCAACGTCCTGACTTTC. It translates to CATSSDSSGANVLTF.

On this clone itself: This same CDR3 is encoded by further DNA sequences in the sample. The chain joins TRBV18 to TRBJ2-7; the D is unclear. CDR1 and CDR2 from the germline V gene are KGHSH and LQKENI. The V end lost 6 bases, the J end lost 1 base, and 7 bases lay between the germline ends. The CDR3 has 12 amino acids. CDR3 loop: CASSPGSYEQYF. The CDR3 DNA reads as TGTGCCAGCTCGCCAGGTTCCTACGAGCAGTACTTC.